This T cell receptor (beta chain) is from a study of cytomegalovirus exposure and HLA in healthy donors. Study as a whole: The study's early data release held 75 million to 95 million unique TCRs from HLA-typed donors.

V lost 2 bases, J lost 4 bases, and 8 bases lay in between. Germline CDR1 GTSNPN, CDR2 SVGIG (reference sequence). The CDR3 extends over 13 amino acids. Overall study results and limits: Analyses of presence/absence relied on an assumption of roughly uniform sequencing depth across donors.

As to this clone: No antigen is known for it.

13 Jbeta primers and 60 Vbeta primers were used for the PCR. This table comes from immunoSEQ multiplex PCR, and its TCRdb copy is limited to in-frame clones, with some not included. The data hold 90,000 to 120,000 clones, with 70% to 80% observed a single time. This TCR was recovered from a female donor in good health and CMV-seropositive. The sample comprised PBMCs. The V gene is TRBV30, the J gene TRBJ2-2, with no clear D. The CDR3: CAWSNRFTGELFF. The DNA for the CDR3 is TGTGCCTGGAGTAATAGATTCACCGGGGAGCTGTTTTTT.